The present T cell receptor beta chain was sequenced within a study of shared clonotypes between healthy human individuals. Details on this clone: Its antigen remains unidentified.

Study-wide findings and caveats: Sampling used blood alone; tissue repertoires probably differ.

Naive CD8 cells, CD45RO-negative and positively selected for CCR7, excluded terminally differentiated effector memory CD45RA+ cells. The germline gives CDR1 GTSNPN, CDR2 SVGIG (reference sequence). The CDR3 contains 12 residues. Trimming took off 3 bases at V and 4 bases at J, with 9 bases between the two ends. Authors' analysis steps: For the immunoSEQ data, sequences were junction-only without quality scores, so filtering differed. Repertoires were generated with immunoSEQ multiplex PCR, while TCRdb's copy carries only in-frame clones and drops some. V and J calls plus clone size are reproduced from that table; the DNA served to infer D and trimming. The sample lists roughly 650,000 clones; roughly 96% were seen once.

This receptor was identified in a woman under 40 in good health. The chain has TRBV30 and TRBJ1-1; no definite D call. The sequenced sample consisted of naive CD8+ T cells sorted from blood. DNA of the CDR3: TGTGCCTGGAGAAAGATGGGCACTGAAGCTTTCTTT. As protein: CAWRKMGTEAFF.